A selection of T cell receptor beta chains follows, all from one sample in a study of blood T cell repertoires in COVID-19. Data came from immunoSEQ multiplex PCR; TCRdb stores just in-frame clones and leaves some out. The sample shows over 120,000 clones, just under 90% of them seen only once. Sample: peripheral blood. These receptor sequences come from a woman aged 45-65 years with active or convalescent COVID-19. Both conserved end residues are part of each CDR3. Fields, in order: V gene, D gene, J gene, clone size, CDR3 DNA, CDR3 protein. D genes are given only for firm matches. Size is stated for part of the rows, as once, few or many counts, or as a class when the clone is expanded.

TRBV5-4	.	TRBJ2-1	.	TGTGCCAGCAGCTTGGCTCGACAGGGAGGTGAGCAGTTCTTC	CASSLARQGGEQFF
TRBV29-1	TRBD2	TRBJ2-3	.	TGCAGCGTTGAAAGGACTAGCGGGGGCACAGATACGCAGTATTTT	CSVERTSGGTDTQYF
TRBV5-1	.	TRBJ2-5	.	TGCGCCAGCAGCTTGGTGCCTCACTACTTGGAGACCCAGTACTTC	CASSLVPHYLETQYF
TRBV5-4	.	TRBJ2-3	.	TGTGCCAGCAGCTTACCGGGATCGGAAGATACGCAGTATTTT	CASSLPGSEDTQYF
TRBV6-2/TRBV6-3	.	TRBJ1-1	.	TGTGCCAGCAGTTACTCGAGCTCCGACACTGAAGCTTTCTTT	CASSYSSSDTEAFF
TRBV3-1/TRBV3-2	TRBD1	TRBJ1-2	.	TGTGCCAGCAGCCAATCACAGGGGGCGGGTGGCTACACCTTC	CASSQSQGAGGYTF
TRBV12-5	.	TRBJ1-5	.	TGTGCTAGTGGTTTGGTCATGGGGGGGGGAGTCTATCAGCCCCAGCATTTT	CASGLVMGGGVYQPQHF
TRBV6-4	TRBD1	TRBJ2-2	.	TGTGCCAGCAGTCGGACAGGGGGATCGAACACCGGGGAGCTGTTTTTT	CASSRTGGSNTGELFF
TRBV12-3/TRBV12-4	.	TRBJ2-2	once	TGTGCCAGCAATAGGCGGCGGGGCGGGGAGCTGTTTTTT	CASNRRRGGELFF
TRBV4-1	.	TRBJ1-2	.	TGCGCCAGCAGCCATGGAGGGGGAGGGGGAGGCTACACCTTC	CASSHGGGGGGYTF
TRBV12-5	.	TRBJ1-5	.	TGTGCTAGTGGTTTGGTACTAGGGGGAGGGAAGAATCAGCCCCAGCATTTT	CASGLVLGGGKNQPQHF
TRBV2	.	TRBJ1-6	.	TGTGCCAGCATGAGGGAAAGGGATTCACCCCTCCACTTT	CASMRERDSPLHF
TRBV6-1	.	TRBJ1-2	.	TGTGCCAGCAGTGAAGCGAGGGGGGGAAGGGACGGCTACACCTTC	CASSEARGGRDGYTF
TRBV3-1/TRBV3-2	TRBD1	TRBJ2-1	.	TGTGCCAGCAGCCATCTACAGGGGGCGCAGTACAGTGAGCAGTTCTTC	CASSHLQGAQYSEQFF
TRBV25-1	.	TRBJ1-2	.	TGTGCCAGCGGAGACTTCTATGGCTACACCTTC	CASGDFYGYTF
TRBV5-1	TRBD1	TRBJ1-5	.	TGCGCCAGCAGCTTGTCCCCGGACAGGGGGCAGCCCCAGCATTTT	CASSLSPDRGQPQHF
TRBV12-3/TRBV12-4	TRBD1	TRBJ2-5	.	TGTGCCAGCAGGATAACAGGGGTGGAGACCCAGTACTTC	CASRITGVETQYF
TRBV6-1	.	TRBJ1-1	.	TGTGCCAGCAGCCTATCGGCGGGGGCGGTCACTGAAGCTTTCTTT	CASSLSAGAVTEAFF
TRBV2	TRBD2	TRBJ2-7	.	TGTGCCAGCAGTGCAATACCGGGGGACTATCGTTACGAGCAGTACTTC	CASSAIPGDYRYEQYF
TRBV12-3/TRBV12-4	.	TRBJ1-1	.	TGTGCCAGCAGCCGGGGGATTGGCACTGAAGCTTTCTTT	CASSRGIGTEAFF
TRBV19	.	TRBJ1-1	few	TGTGCCAGTACTAAGAGAAGAACGAACACTGAAGCTTTCTTT	CASTKRRTNTEAFF
TRBV19	TRBD2	TRBJ2-7	.	TGTGCCAGTAGTATGGGCCTAGCGGAGCACTACGAGCAGTACTTC	CASSMGLAEHYEQYF
TRBV3-1/TRBV3-2	.	TRBJ2-3	.	TGTGCCAGCAGCCAAAGGCTCTATGGCGGGCTGGATACGCAGTATTTT	CASSQRLYGGLDTQYF
TRBV25-1	TRBD1	TRBJ1-1	.	TGTGCCAGCAAAACAGGGGGAATAACTGAAGCTTTCTTT	CASKTGGITEAFF
TRBV19	TRBD2	TRBJ2-3	.	TGTGCCACCGGCCCCGGGACTAGCAAGGATACGCAGTATTTT	CATGPGTSKDTQYF